A selection of T cell receptor beta chains follows, all from one sample in a study of low-dose radiotherapy and immunotherapy resistance in tumors. TCRdb re-called the reads through MiXCR, storing one row per CDR3 protein. Of tens of thousands of distinct CDR3 sequences listed, 9.4% are singletons. The material was PBMCs, obtained before treatment. The source is a male donor with prostate cancer. Both conserved end residues are part of each CDR3. Each record gives: J gene, D gene, V gene, clone size, CDR3 protein, CDR3 DNA. The D gene is left open where the match is weak. Clone size is stated in some rows and not others, as once, few, many or a class when expanded.

J gene: TRBJ2-6; D gene: NA; V gene: TRBV2; clone size: many; CDR3 protein: CASEGGGANVLTF; CDR3 DNA: TGTGCCAGCGAAGGGGGGGGGGCCAACGTCCTGACTTTC
J gene: TRBJ2-5; D gene: NA; V gene: TRBV6-5; clone size: many; CDR3 protein: CASNSLQETQYF; CDR3 DNA: TGTGCCAGTAACAGTCTTCAAGAGACCCAGTACTTC
J gene: TRBJ2-1; D gene: NA; V gene: TRBV29-1; clone size: many; CDR3 protein: CSGGIYQEQFF; CDR3 DNA: TGCAGCGGAGGGATCTATCAGGAGCAGTTCTTC
J gene: TRBJ1-1; D gene: TRBD1; V gene: TRBV30; clone size: NA; CDR3 protein: CAWSVQGATEAFF; CDR3 DNA: TGTGCCTGGAGTGTACAGGGGGCAACTGAAGCTTTCTTT
J gene: TRBJ2-7; D gene: NA; V gene: TRBV7-9; clone size: NA; CDR3 protein: CTSSQARDEQYF; CDR3 DNA: TGTACAAGCAGCCAGGCCCGCGACGAGCAGTACTTC
J gene: TRBJ2-5; D gene: NA; V gene: TRBV28; clone size: NA; CDR3 protein: CASSFGWSETQYF; CDR3 DNA: TGTGCCAGCAGTTTTGGGTGGTCGGAGACCCAGTACTTC
J gene: TRBJ2-6; D gene: TRBD1; V gene: TRBV7-9; clone size: many; CDR3 protein: CASGGQSGANVLTF; CDR3 DNA: TGTGCCAGTGGGGGACAGTCCGGGGCCAACGTCCTGACTTTC
J gene: TRBJ2-1; D gene: NA; V gene: TRBV7-8; clone size: many; CDR3 protein: CASTLEVDYNEQFF; CDR3 DNA: TGTGCCAGCACCCTAGAGGTGGACTACAATGAGCAGTTCTTC
J gene: TRBJ2-1; D gene: NA; V gene: TRBV30; clone size: NA; CDR3 protein: CAWSVGRSKKFF; CDR3 DNA: TGTGCCTGGAGTGTTGGGCGGTCTAAGAAGTTCTTC
J gene: TRBJ2-5; D gene: TRBD2; V gene: TRBV10-2; clone size: many; CDR3 protein: CASSQSGRSETQYF; CDR3 DNA: TGCGCCAGCAGTCAAAGCGGGAGATCAGAGACCCAGTACTTC
J gene: TRBJ2-1; D gene: NA; V gene: TRBV4-3; clone size: many; CDR3 protein: CASSQNYGQSNNEQFF; CDR3 DNA: TGCGCCAGCAGCCAAAATTACGGACAGTCGAACAATGAGCAGTTCTTC
J gene: TRBJ2-7; D gene: TRBD1; V gene: TRBV2; clone size: many; CDR3 protein: CASSPTGYEQYF; CDR3 DNA: TGTGCCAGCAGTCCGACAGGGTACGAGCAGTACTTC
J gene: TRBJ2-4; D gene: TRBD1; V gene: TRBV29-1; clone size: many; CDR3 protein: CSVEGQGDIQYF; CDR3 DNA: TGCAGCGTCGAAGGACAGGGTGACATTCAGTACTTC
J gene: TRBJ2-5; D gene: NA; V gene: TRBV30; clone size: many; CDR3 protein: CAWTGQFQETQYF; CDR3 DNA: TGTGCCTGGACCGGACAGTTTCAAGAGACCCAGTACTTC
J gene: TRBJ1-5; D gene: TRBD1; V gene: TRBV28; clone size: many; CDR3 protein: CAGRRGTGDSNQPQHF; CDR3 DNA: TGTGCCGGACGTCGGGGGACAGGGGACAGCAATCAGCCCCAGCATTTT
J gene: TRBJ2-2; D gene: NA; V gene: TRBV10-3; clone size: NA; CDR3 protein: CAIREANTGELFF; CDR3 DNA: TGTGCCATCAGGGAGGCCAACACCGGGGAGCTGTTTTTT
J gene: TRBJ2-7; D gene: NA; V gene: TRBV20-1; clone size: many; CDR3 protein: CSARDMGDKYEQYF; CDR3 DNA: TGCAGTGCTAGAGATATGGGGGACAAGTACGAGCAGTACTTC
J gene: TRBJ2-7; D gene: NA; V gene: TRBV4-1; clone size: many; CDR3 protein: CASSHPVGLAAWGSYEQYF; CDR3 DNA: TGCGCCAGCAGCCACCCCGTAGGTTTAGCGGCGTGGGGGTCCTACGAGCAGTACTTC
J gene: TRBJ2-7; D gene: NA; V gene: TRBV12-3/TRBV12-4; clone size: few; CDR3 protein: CASSFRRRHAFYEQYF; CDR3 DNA: TGTGCCAGCAGTTTTCGCCGAAGACACGCCTTTTACGAGCAGTACTTC
J gene: TRBJ1-4; D gene: NA; V gene: TRBV3-1; clone size: many; CDR3 protein: CASSQGATGRTNEKLFF; CDR3 DNA: TGTGCCAGCAGCCAGGGGGCGACCGGCCGAACTAATGAAAAACTGTTTTTT
J gene: TRBJ1-3; D gene: NA; V gene: TRBV9; clone size: many; CDR3 protein: CASSGSLTSGNTIYF; CDR3 DNA: TGTGCCAGCAGCGGAAGCTTGACCTCTGGAAACACCATATATTTT
J gene: TRBJ1-1; D gene: NA; V gene: TRBV14; clone size: once; CDR3 protein: CASSQAANTEAFF; CDR3 DNA: TGTGCCAGCAGCCAAGCCGCGAACACTGAAGCTTTCTTT
J gene: TRBJ2-1; D gene: NA; V gene: TRBV19; clone size: many; CDR3 protein: CASSRDTYNEQFF; CDR3 DNA: TGTGCCAGTAGTAGGGACACCTACAATGAGCAGTTCTTC
J gene: TRBJ1-2; D gene: NA; V gene: TRBV29-1; clone size: many; CDR3 protein: CSVPGATSSGYTF; CDR3 DNA: TGCAGCGTTCCGGGAGCCACCTCGTCTGGCTACACCTTC